Shown below are 21 T cell receptor beta chains from a single sample sequenced in a study of blood T cell repertoires in COVID-19. The table came from immunoSEQ multiplex PCR; TCRdb's copy has only in-frame clones and leaves some out. The sample has some 58,000 clones; 83% are singletons. Source material: peripheral blood. The receptors were sampled from a man in his fifties with COVID-19, enrolled during active disease.

This clone occurred a few times. The V call is TRBV7-2, the J call TRBJ1-5; D remains unclear. The CDR3 spans 13 residues. CDR1 is SGHTA and CDR2 is FQGNSA in the germline V gene. Trimming cost V 0 bases and J 4 bases, with 4 bases left between them. In DNA, the CDR3 is TGTGCCAGCAGCTTAGCCCGTAATCAGCCCCAGCATTTT. It is translated as CASSLARNQPQHF.

Notes on this clone: At one end, the junction sequence differs from germline, possibly due to a read error. V is TRBV5-6 and J is TRBJ2-3, with TRBD2 identical over 9 bases. The CDR3 length is 17 residues. CDR1 and CDR2 (germline): SGHDT, YYEEEE. CDR3 residues: CASSLGIGGTSIDTQYF. The DNA for the CDR3 is TGTGCCAGCAGCTTGGGAATCGGAGGGACTAGCATAGATACGCAGTATTTT.

This chain uses TRBV10-2 with TRBJ2-7; 9 positions agree with TRBD2. This CDR3 comprises 15 residues. The J segment lost 3 bases and the V segment lost 2 bases, leaving 5 bases of the junction unmatched. Germline V lookup: CDR1 WSHSY, CDR2 SAAADI. The CDR3 DNA reads TGCGCCAGCAGTGAGCTTGTTAGCGGGGGCTACGAGCAGTACTTC. It encodes CASSELVSGGYEQYF.

The genes are TRBV5-4 and TRBJ1-1; a possible D gene is TRBD1 (6 bases). The germline V gene encodes CDR1 SGHNT and CDR2 YYREEE (reference sequence). This CDR3 contains 14 residues. V lost 6 bases and J 6 bases, leaving 18 bases between the germline ends. CDR3 protein: CASTLRGGLAEAFF. Written as DNA, the CDR3 is TGTGCCAGCACCCTGCGGGGGGGCTTAGCTGAAGCTTTCTTT.

This chain joins TRBV18 and TRBJ1-6; a weak D match, TRBD1 (5 bases). Germline V gene sequence: CDR1 KGHSH, CDR2 LQKENI. V lost 2 bases and J 7 bases, leaving 9 bases between the germline ends. The CDR3 spans 14 residues. The CDR3 region is CASSPDSRNSPLHF. CDR3 DNA: TGTGCCAGCTCACCAGACAGTAGGAATTCACCCCTCCACTTT.

This chain joins TRBV4-2 and TRBJ1-2; D uncertain. Germline V gene lookup returns CDR1 LGHNA and CDR2 YNFKEQ. CDR3 size: 12 residues. Trimming took 4 bases from V and 6 from J, leaving 9 bases between them. CDR3: CASSPDTDGYTF. The CDR3 DNA reads TGTGCCAGCAGCCCAGACACGGATGGCTACACCTTC.

The CDR3 sequence is CAISEGGRGGSPLHF. CDR3 nucleotide sequence: TGTGCCATCAGTGAAGGGGGCAGGGGTGGTTCACCCCTCCACTTT. The rearrangement uses TRBV10-3 and TRBJ1-6; TRBD1 agrees at 7 bases. CDR3 size: 15 residues. Germline V gives CDR1 ENHRY, CDR2 SYGVKD. V gave up 3 bases and J gave up 9 bases; unmatched junction bases: 8.

J is TRBJ2-2 and V is TRBV18, with TRBD2 identical over 12 bases. The J segment lost 6 bases and the V segment lost 1 base, leaving 3 bases of the junction unmatched. Looked up from germline, CDR1 is KGHSH and CDR2 is LQKENI. The CDR3 extends over 16 amino acids. CDR3 in amino acids: CASSPRRLAGAGELFF. DNA of the CDR3: TGTGCCAGCTCACCACGAAGACTAGCGGGAGCCGGGGAGCTGTTTTTT.

Comment on this clone: An end of the junction differs from the germline gene, which may be a read error. The rearrangement joins TRBV6-6 to TRBJ2-2; D remains unclear. Germline lookup yields CDR1 MNHNY and CDR2 SVGAGI (reference sequence). The CDR3 runs to 11 residues. CDR3 DNA: TGTGCCAGCAGAAACAGCGGGGAGCTGTTTTTT. This translates into CASRNSGELFF.

V usage is TRBV18 and J usage is TRBJ1-1; the D is unclear. Deletions cut 3 bases from V and 1 base from J, with 6 bases between. CDR1 and CDR2 from the germline V gene are KGHSH and LQKENI. The CDR3 length is 13 residues. CDR3 bases: TGTGCCAGCTCACCTCAGTCGAACACTGAAGCTTTCTTT. It translates to CASSPQSNTEAFF.

In its sample, this clone was seen once. The V call is TRBV10-3, the J call TRBJ1-5, with D unresolved. This CDR3 spans 13 amino acids. Germline lookup yields CDR1 ENHRY and CDR2 SYGVKD. V was clipped by 4 bases and J by 6 bases, with 10 bases between them. Here the CDR3 reads CAISASQPQPQHF. The CDR3 DNA follows: TGTGCCATCAGTGCATCACAGCCTCAGCCCCAGCATTTT.

V and J are TRBV7-9 and TRBJ2-7, with 7 bases lining up with TRBD2. CDR3 length: 18 amino acids. Unmatched junction bases numbered 15, after V lost 2 bases and J lost 2 bases. Germline-derived CDR1 and CDR2 are SEHNR and FQNEAQ (reference sequence). The CDR3 nucleotides are TGTGCCAGCAGCTTAAAGGGCGATGCGGGAGAGGGGACCTACGAGCAGTACTTC. It translates to CASSLKGDAGEGTYEQYF.

The chain recombines TRBV18 with TRBJ2-7; 7 bases are a match to TRBD1. The CDR3 extends over 14 amino acids. The V segment lost 0 bases and the J segment 5 bases; nucleotides outside the gene matches: 4. Germline V gene sequence: CDR1 KGHSH, CDR2 LQKENI. This chain's CDR3 is CASSPPNRGNEQYF. CDR3 DNA: TGTGCCAGCTCACCACCGAACAGGGGAAACGAGCAGTACTTC.

V and J are TRBV5-5 and TRBJ1-3; D is undetermined. This CDR3 has 17 amino acids. Between the trimmed V and J ends, which lost 0 bases and 0 bases, there was a span of 13 bases. Germline CDR1 and CDR2: SGHKS and YYEKEE (reference sequence). CDR3 protein: CASSLGWPGTSGNTIYF. In DNA form, the CDR3 reads TGTGCCAGCAGCTTGGGATGGCCTGGTACCTCTGGAAACACCATATATTTT. The whole variable domain, remainder taken from reference TRBV5-5 and TRBJ1-3, is DAGVTQSPTHLIKTRGQQVTLRCSPISGHKSVSWYQQVLGQGPQFIFQYYEKEERGRGNFPDRFSARQFPNYSSELNVNALLLGDSALYLCASSLGWPGTSGNTIYFGEGSWLTVV.

The chain combines TRBV2 with TRBJ2-5; 7 bases agree with TRBD1. The CDR3 is 16 residues long. Trimming cost V 6 bases and J 3 bases; bases outside gene matches: 13. Germline-derived CDR1 and CDR2 are SNHLY and FYNNEI. The CDR3 sequence: CASSMGLTGAEETQYF. CDR3 DNA sequence: TGTGCCAGCAGCATGGGCCTAACAGGGGCAGAAGAGACCCAGTACTTC.

V usage is TRBV11-1 and J usage is TRBJ2-2; 7 positions match TRBD1. Germline CDR1 reads SGHAT; CDR2 reads FQDESV (reference sequence). The V and J ends lost 4 bases and 0 bases, in that order; junction bases with no gene match: 2. This CDR3 comprises 15 residues. CDR3 protein: CASSSGQSNTGELFF. CDR3 coding DNA: TGTGCCAGCAGCTCGGGACAGTCGAACACCGGGGAGCTGTTTTTT. Based on the CDR3 plus reference TRBV11-1 and TRBJ2-2, the full variable domain is EAEVAQSPRYKITEKSQAVAFWCDPISGHATLYWYRQILGQGPELLVQFQDESVVDDSQLPKDRFSAERLKGVDSTLKIQPAELGDSAMYLCASSSGQSNTGELFFGEGSRLTVL.

This clone has more than one count but fewer than ten. V is TRBV19 and J is TRBJ1-1, with TRBD1 identical over 7 bases. Per the germline V gene, CDR1 is LNHDA and CDR2 is SQIVND (reference sequence). The ends lost 5 bases at V and 0 bases at J; junction bases unmatched: 3. The CDR3 totals 14 residues. CDR3 residues: CASSRDRMNTEAFF. CDR3 coding DNA: TGTGCCAGTAGTCGGGACAGAATGAACACTGAAGCTTTCTTT.

The V gene is TRBV4-2, the J gene TRBJ2-1; D possibly corresponds to TRBD2 (6 bases). Between the trimmed V and J ends, which lost 0 bases and 5 bases, there was a span of 20 bases. Germline lookup yields CDR1 LGHNA and CDR2 YNFKEQ. CDR3 length equals 18 residues. CDR3 sequence: CASSQDPSWGLGNNEQFF. The CDR3 region has the DNA TGTGCCAGCAGCCAAGATCCCTCCTGGGGACTGGGTAACAATGAGCAGTTCTTC.

This chain links TRBV7-9 with TRBJ2-1; a weak D match, TRBD2 (6 bases). Trimming shortened V by 4 bases and J by 2 bases, and 12 bases separated the two germline ends. The germline V gene encodes CDR1 SEHNR and CDR2 FQNEAQ (reference sequence). CDR3 length: 15 residues. CDR3 region: CASSSSVRPYNEQFF. The CDR3 coding sequence is TGTGCCAGCAGCTCTAGCGTCAGACCCTACAATGAGCAGTTCTTC.

CDR3 in DNA: TGTGCCAGCAGCTTCTCCATACTAGCGGGGGACAATGAGCAGTTCTTC. Translation: CASSFSILAGDNEQFF. V is TRBV7-2 and J is TRBJ2-1; 11 positions match TRBD2. The trim removed 3 bases at V and 5 bases at J, leaving 6 bases unmatched. Germline lookup yields CDR1 SGHTA and CDR2 FQGNSA. The length of the CDR3 is 16 residues.

This rearrangement joins TRBV2 to TRBJ1-1; 7 bases are shared with TRBD1. CDR3 length: 13 amino acids. Unmatched junction bases numbered 1, after V lost 6 bases and J lost 0 bases. Germline values: CDR1 SNHLY, CDR2 FYNNEI. CDR3 sequence: CASRGQLNTEAFF. DNA of the CDR3: TGTGCCAGCAGGGGACAGCTGAACACTGAAGCTTTCTTT.